What follows are 24 T cell receptor beta chains derived from one specimen sequenced in a study of cytomegalovirus exposure and HLA in healthy donors. Researchers ran the PCR with 60 Vbeta and 13 Jbeta primers. Profiled with immunoSEQ multiplex PCR; TCRdb holds only in-frame clones, not every one. The repertoire holds under 150,000 clones, with 78% as singletons. Sequencing was done on a sample of PBMCs. Every receptor here comes from a middle-aged woman in good health and CMV-seropositive.

This clone was counted only a few times. V gene TRBV6-1 combines with J gene TRBJ2-7; 11 nucleotides agree with TRBD1. The length of the CDR3 is 15 residues. The germline CDR1 and CDR2 sequences are MNHNS and SASEGT. The V and J ends lost 7 bases and 3 bases, in that order; junction bases with no gene match: 8. CDR3 protein: CASTHGGTGGYEQYF. The DNA of the CDR3 is TGTGCCAGCACCCATGGGGGGACAGGGGGCTACGAGCAGTACTTC.

The chain employs TRBV18 and TRBJ2-1; D is unclear. Looked up from germline, CDR1 is KGHSH and CDR2 is LQKENI. V lost 6 bases and J 4 bases, leaving 16 bases between the germline ends. The CDR3 runs to 15 residues. CDR3 coding DNA: TGTGCCAGCTCCCCTTTTGAGTCGGGTTACAATGAGCAGTTCTTC. Protein: CASSPFESGYNEQFF. Full variable domain (missing parts from reference TRBV18 and TRBJ2-1): NAGVMQNPRHLVRRRGQEARLRCSPMKGHSHVYWYRQLPEEGLKFMVYLQKENIIDESGMPKERFSAEFPKEGPSILRIQQVVRGDSAAYFCASSPFESGYNEQFFGPGTRLTVL.

The gene calls are TRBV19 and TRBJ1-2; no clear D gene. The V and J ends lost 0 bases and 3 bases respectively, with 5 bases between them. The CDR3 covers 13 residues. Germline V gene data show CDR1 as LNHDA and CDR2 as SQIVND (reference sequence). CDR3 residues: CASSIDPDYGYTF. In DNA form, the CDR3 reads TGTGCCAGTAGTATAGACCCTGACTATGGCTACACCTTC.

In this sample, this clone turned up many times. The chain is built from TRBV6-6 and TRBJ1-2, with D maybe TRBD1 (6 bases). The V end was cut by 7 bases, the J end by 1 base, with 13 bases between. The germline gives CDR1 MNHNY, CDR2 SVGAGI (reference sequence). CDR3 size: 14 residues. CDR3 sequence reads: CASTPRGVNYGYTF. The CDR3, as DNA: TGTGCCAGCACCCCCAGGGGCGTTAACTATGGCTACACCTTC.

The CDR3 nucleotides are TGCGCCAGCAGCCCGGGCACAGATACGCAGTATTTT. Translating it yields CASSPGTDTQYF. This chain connects TRBV5-1 to TRBJ2-3, with D uncertain. V was pared by 4 bases and J by 1 base, with 4 bases between. Germline CDR1 reads SGHRS; CDR2 reads YFSETQ. CDR3 length: 12 amino acids.

The chain joins TRBV6-5 to TRBJ2-7; D gene unclear. The CDR3 covers 12 residues. The V end was cut by 8 bases, the J end by 7 bases, with 15 bases between. Germline-derived CDR1 and CDR2 are MNHEY and SVGAGI. CDR3 sequence reads: CASSTLPIEQYF. In DNA form, the CDR3 reads TGTGCCAGCTCGACACTTCCCATTGAGCAGTACTTC.

The rearrangement uses TRBV7-9 and TRBJ2-2; 10 bases are shared with TRBD2. Trimming took 1 base from V and 4 from J; bases not matched to a gene: 6. Germline CDR1 SEHNR, CDR2 FQNEAQ (reference sequence). The CDR3 loop spans 17 amino acids. CDR3: CASSLGPSGSSTGELFF. In nucleotides, the CDR3 is TGTGCCAGCAGCTTAGGGCCTAGCGGGAGTTCCACCGGGGAGCTGTTTTTT.

This rearrangement joins TRBV9 to TRBJ2-3; 7 nucleotides agree with TRBD1. The length of the CDR3 is 16 residues. The V segment lost 3 bases and the J segment 0 bases; nucleotides outside the gene matches: 7. Germline V gene lookup returns CDR1 SGDLS and CDR2 YYNGEE. The CDR3 here is CASSAPGQRSTDTQYF. CDR3 sequence (DNA): TGTGCCAGCAGCGCGCCGGGACAGAGAAGCACAGATACGCAGTATTTT. The whole variable domain, filled in from reference TRBV9 and TRBJ2-3, reads DSGVTQTPKHLITATGQRVTLRCSPRSGDLSVYWYQQSLDQGLQFLIQYYNGEERAKGNILERFSAQQFPDLHSELNLSSLELGDSALYFCASSAPGQRSTDTQYFGPGTRLTVL.

The CDR3 DNA reads as TGTGCCAGCAGCCGCCGAGAGGGCAATCAGCCCCAGCATTTT. Translated: CASSRREGNQPQHF. The chain carries TRBV6-6 and TRBJ1-5; D gene ambiguous. The CDR3 totals 14 residues. CDR1 and CDR2 from the germline V gene are MNHNY and SVGAGI (reference sequence). Trimming left V 6 bases short and J 2 bases short, with 11 bases between.

V is TRBV5-1 and J is TRBJ2-7; 7 nucleotides agree with TRBD2. Germline CDR1 is SGHRS and CDR2 is YFSETQ. After removal of 5 bases from V and 0 bases from J, the junction contained 8 bases not matched to a gene. The CDR3 covers 15 residues. Here the CDR3 reads CASRSSAGVSYEQYF. For the CDR3, the DNA is TGCGCCAGCAGGTCCAGCGCGGGAGTCTCCTACGAGCAGTACTTC.

In its sample, this clone was seen once. CDR3 protein: CASSLSGRTGELFF. Written as DNA, the CDR3 is TGTGCCAGCAGTTTATCGGGGCGCACCGGGGAGCTGTTTTTT. The chain is built from TRBV27 and TRBJ2-2; TRBD1 is a possible D gene (5 bases). Trimming pared 0 bases from V and 4 bases from J, leaving 6 bases between. CDR1 and CDR2 (germline): MNHEY, SMNVEV (reference sequence). The CDR3 has 14 residues.

This clone was detected only once. This chain uses TRBV5-1 with TRBJ1-3; 8 bases map to TRBD1. This CDR3 is 15 amino acids long. Germline lookup yields CDR1 SGHRS and CDR2 YFSETQ. Trimming cost V 1 base and J 4 bases; bases outside gene matches: 4. The CDR3 loop is CASSLSTGGGNTIYF. For the CDR3, the DNA is TGCGCCAGCAGCTTGAGCACAGGGGGAGGAAACACCATATATTTT.

This sequence joins TRBV9 and TRBJ2-1, with 9 bases aligning to TRBD2. After removal of 1 base from V and 5 bases from J, the junction contained 1 base not matched to a gene. This CDR3 region has 14 residues. Germline V gene sequence: CDR1 SGDLS, CDR2 YYNGEE. The CDR3: CASSVLAGHNEQFF. CDR3 nucleotides: TGTGCCAGCAGCGTACTAGCGGGACACAATGAGCAGTTCTTC.

The gene calls are TRBV4-1 and TRBJ2-7; 9 nucleotides match TRBD2. The CDR3 is 18 residues long. Losses at the gene ends were 3 bases for V and 4 bases for J; bases not matched to a gene: 16. The V gene's germline CDR1 is MGHRA and CDR2 YSYEKL. The CDR3 loop reads CASSQDGGRAGGWYEQYF. The CDR3 bases are TGCGCCAGCAGCCAGGACGGGGGGAGAGCGGGAGGATGGTACGAGCAGTACTTC.

V gene TRBV5-5 combines with J gene TRBJ2-6, with a possible D match to TRBD2 (7 bases). The CDR3 covers 16 residues. V was cut by 0 bases and J by 4 bases, with 11 bases left in between. Germline V lookup: CDR1 SGHKS, CDR2 YYEKEE (reference sequence). CDR3 DNA sequence: TGTGCCAGCAGCTTGGCCGGGGGGCCCGGGGCCAACGTCCTGACTTTC. This gives the protein CASSLAGGPGANVLTF.

The V gene is TRBV6-5, the J gene TRBJ2-7, with no clear D. The germline CDR1 and CDR2 sequences are MNHEY and SVGAGI. V was clipped by 0 bases and J by 1 base, with 10 bases between them. This CDR3 is 15 amino acids long. CDR3 protein: CASSYSHSQSYEQYF. CDR3 nucleotides: TGTGCCAGCAGTTACTCGCACTCCCAATCCTACGAGCAGTACTTC.

The chain couples TRBV9 to TRBJ2-1; D is unresolved. Germline loops: CDR1 SGDLS, CDR2 YYNGEE. The V and J ends lost 2 bases and 0 bases respectively, with 12 bases between them. The CDR3 runs 16 residues. CDR3 in DNA: TGTGCCAGCAGCGTGAGGAAAGAGAGCTCCTACAATGAGCAGTTCTTC. Amino acid sequence: CASSVRKESSYNEQFF. Filled out from reference TRBV9 and TRBJ2-1, the complete variable domain reads DSGVTQTPKHLITATGQRVTLRCSPRSGDLSVYWYQQSLDQGLQFLIQYYNGEERAKGNILERFSAQQFPDLHSELNLSSLELGDSALYFCASSVRKESSYNEQFFGPGTRLTVL.

This chain joins TRBV15 and TRBJ2-4; no reliable D call. CDR3 length: 15 residues. V was clipped by 0 bases and J by 9 bases, with 15 bases between them. Germline V CDR1 and CDR2: LNHNV, YYDKDF (reference sequence). CDR3 protein: CATSRDRAYRSIQYF. CDR3 nucleotides: TGTGCCACCAGCAGAGATCGCGCTTACCGTAGCATTCAGTACTTC.

The CDR3 DNA follows: TGCGCCAGCAGCTTCGGGGCTAGCGGTAAAGGGACCGGGGAGCTGTTTTTT. Its translation is CASSFGASGKGTGELFF. The chain employs TRBV5-1 and TRBJ2-2; 7 bases align to TRBD2. Unmatched junction bases numbered 12, after V lost 2 bases and J lost 5 bases. The CDR3 extends over 17 amino acids. Germline values: CDR1 SGHRS, CDR2 YFSETQ.

V and J are TRBV6-5 and TRBJ2-1; unclear D gene. The CDR3 extends over 15 amino acids. Per germline, CDR1 MNHEY and CDR2 SVGAGI. Trimming removed 5 bases from V and 0 bases from J, with 11 bases in between. The chain's CDR3 is CASSRRRSSYNEQFF. CDR3 DNA: TGTGCCAGCAGTCGACGACGGAGCTCCTACAATGAGCAGTTCTTC.

V is TRBV29-1 and J is TRBJ2-5, with D possibly being TRBD2 (5 bases). This CDR3 has 13 residues. CDR1 is SQVTM and CDR2 is ANQGSEA in the germline V gene. V lost 1 base and J lost 5, with 11 bases in between. CDR3 bases: TGCAGCGTTGAAGGCCTAGCACGGGAGACCCAGTACTTC. This gives the protein CSVEGLARETQYF. Using reference TRBV29-1 and TRBJ2-5 for the parts outside the CDR3, the full variable domain is SAVISQKPSRDICQRGTSLTIQCQVDSQVTMMFWYRQQPGQSLTLIATANQGSEATYESGFVIDKFPISRPNLTFSTLTVSNMSPEDSSIYLCSVEGLARETQYFGPGTRLLVL.

This clone was seen a handful of times. The genes are TRBV18 and TRBJ1-1; 8 bases are shared with TRBD1. This CDR3 has 13 residues. J was trimmed by 1 base and V by 6 bases; bases with no gene match: 1. Germline CDR1 KGHSH, CDR2 LQKENI. CDR3 residues: CASSGQGNTEAFF. CDR3 DNA: TGTGCCAGCTCTGGACAGGGGAACACTGAAGCTTTCTTT. Supplemented by reference TRBV18 and TRBJ1-1, the full variable domain reads NAGVMQNPRHLVRRRGQEARLRCSPMKGHSHVYWYRQLPEEGLKFMVYLQKENIIDESGMPKERFSAEFPKEGPSILRIQQVVRGDSAAYFCASSGQGNTEAFFGQGTRLTVV.

The CDR3: CASSERTAGGNYGYTF. For the CDR3, the DNA is TGTGCCAGCAGTGAACGTACGGCAGGGGGTAACTATGGCTACACCTTC. The chain joins TRBV2 to TRBJ1-2, with TRBD1 matching over 7 bases. The CDR3 totals 16 residues. Germline CDR1 SNHLY, CDR2 FYNNEI. Trimming removed 2 bases from V and 1 base from J; junction bases left unmatched: 7.

The chain carries TRBV6-1 and TRBJ2-2, with 9 bases fitting TRBD1. V trimming: 7 bases; J trimming: 3 bases; junction bases outside the gene matches: 3. The germline V gene has CDR1 MNHNS and CDR2 SASEGT. CDR3 length: 14 residues. The CDR3 DNA is TGTGCCAGCACTTGGGACAGGGACACCGGGGAGCTGTTTTTT. Protein: CASTWDRDTGELFF.